The clone carrying this T cell receptor beta chain has a count of ten or more. Unique molecular identifiers tagged the TCRbeta library. Each CDR3 protein gets one entry after TCRdb re-called the PCR reads with MiXCR. The table has hundreds of thousands of distinct CDR3 sequences, more than 10% seen once. Germline V gene lookup returns CDR1 DFQATT and CDR2 SNEGSKA (reference sequence). V lost 0 bases, J lost 7 bases, and 13 bases stayed unmatched. The CDR3 is 17 amino acids. This sample is part of a study of T-cell reconstitution after alpha-beta-depleted transplantation in children. The input for sequencing was PBMCs from the stem cell graft donor, taken from the stem cell graft. The V gene is TRBV20-1, the J gene TRBJ1-5; the match to TRBD1 covers 9 bases. The sequence was obtained from a human donor who donated a stem cell graft to a child with acute lymphoblastic leukemia. The CDR3 DNA reads as TGCAGTGCTAGAGACACTAGCGGACAGGGGCCTTGGCAGCCCCAGCATTTT. Its protein product is CSARDTSGQGPWQPQHF.